A selection of T cell receptor beta chains follows, all from one sample in a study of blood T cell repertoires in COVID-19. The table came from immunoSEQ multiplex PCR; TCRdb's copy has only in-frame clones and leaves some out. The data show nearly 300,000 clones, approximately 84% seen once. The specimen was peripheral blood. These receptor sequences come from a human donor with COVID-19, enrolled during active disease. The donor label of this sample is uncertain. CDR3s include the opening cysteine and the closing phenylalanine or tryptophan. Fields, in order: J gene, clone size, D gene, V gene, CDR3 DNA, CDR3 protein. D genes are given only for firm matches. The size entry is marked missing in some rows and otherwise reads once, few, many or a size class.

>TRBJ2-6|NA|TRBD2|TRBV27
TGTGCCAGCAGTGATACTCTAGCGGGACTCTCTGGGGCCAACGTCCTGACTTTC
CASSDTLAGLSGANVLTF
>TRBJ2-1|few|TRBD2|TRBV28
TGTGCCAGCAGTTTAATAGCGGGAGGGTCCTACAATGAGCAGTTCTTC
CASSLIAGGSYNEQFF
>TRBJ2-1|NA|TRBD2|TRBV2
TGTGCCAGCAGTGGGGAGGGGCTGACTGTTAATGAGCAGTTCTTC
CASSGEGLTVNEQFF
>TRBJ2-7|NA|TRBD2|TRBV6-2/TRBV6-3
TGTGCCAGCAGTGCCGGTAGCGGGATCTACGAGCAGTACTTC
CASSAGSGIYEQYF
>TRBJ2-6|NA|NA|TRBV28
TGTGCCAGCAGTGAGACAGTCTCTGGGGCCAACGTCCTGACTTTC
CASSETVSGANVLTF
>TRBJ1-4|NA|NA|TRBV4-2
TGTGCCAGCAGCCAAGGTATTCAGGGGATAGGTGAAAAACTGTTTTTT
CASSQGIQGIGEKLFF
>TRBJ2-7|NA|TRBD2|TRBV6-5
TGTGCCAGCAGGTTGGGACTAGCGACCTCCTACGAGCAGTACTTC
CASRLGLATSYEQYF
>TRBJ2-1|NA|NA|TRBV7-9
TGTGCCAGCAGCTTAGCGGACCACCAGGACAACAATGAGCAGTTCTTC
CASSLADHQDNNEQFF
>TRBJ1-1|NA|TRBD1|TRBV30
TGTGCCTGGAGTGTAAACAGGGGGACTGAAGCTTTCTTT
CAWSVNRGTEAFF
>TRBJ2-3|many|TRBD2|TRBV5-1
TGCGCCAGCAGCTTGGGGTCTAGCGGGAGGCCGGATACGCAGTATTTT
CASSLGSSGRPDTQYF
>TRBJ2-5|NA|NA|TRBV7-2
TGTGCCAGCAGCGCCAACACAGGGATGGGAGAGACCCAGTACTTC
CASSANTGMGETQYF
>TRBJ2-1|NA|NA|TRBV28
TGTGCCAGCAGTTTACTGGGCCCCTACAATGAGCAGTTCTTC
CASSLLGPYNEQFF
>TRBJ1-5|NA|TRBD1|TRBV5-1
TGCGCCAGCAGCCCAGGACAGGGGAATCAGCCCCAGCATTTT
CASSPGQGNQPQHF
>TRBJ1-1|NA|NA|TRBV9
TGTGCCAGCAGCGTAGATGGACAGCAATCTGTAGCTTTCTTT
CASSVDGQQSVAFF
>TRBJ2-1|NA|NA|TRBV5-4
TGTGCCAGCAGCCCTGCGTGGAATGAGCAGTTCTTC
CASSPAWNEQFF